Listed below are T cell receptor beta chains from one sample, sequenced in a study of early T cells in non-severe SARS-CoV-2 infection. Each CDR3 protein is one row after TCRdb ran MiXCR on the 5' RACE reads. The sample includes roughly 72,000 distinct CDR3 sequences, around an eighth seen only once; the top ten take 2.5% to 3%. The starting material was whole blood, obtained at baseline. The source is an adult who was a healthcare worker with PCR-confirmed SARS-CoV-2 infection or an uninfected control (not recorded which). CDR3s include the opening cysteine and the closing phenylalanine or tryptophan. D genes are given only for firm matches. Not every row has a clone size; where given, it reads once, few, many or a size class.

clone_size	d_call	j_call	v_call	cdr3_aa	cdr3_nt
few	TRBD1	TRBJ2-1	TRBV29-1	CSVAPLTGSNEQFF	TGCAGCGTTGCGCCCTTGACAGGGTCCAATGAGCAGTTCTTC
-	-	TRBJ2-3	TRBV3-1	CASSPPTPRGFTDTQYF	TGTGCCAGCAGCCCTCCGACCCCCAGGGGTTTTACAGATACGCAGTATTTT
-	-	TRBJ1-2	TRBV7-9	CASRIKARGYTF	TGTGCCAGCAGGATCAAGGCTCGAGGCTACACCTTC
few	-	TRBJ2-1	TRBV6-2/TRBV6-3	CASSFDSENEQFF	TGTGCCAGCAGTTTTGACAGTGAAAATGAGCAGTTCTTC
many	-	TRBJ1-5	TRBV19	CASSTTGANQPQHF	TGTGCCAGTAGTACGACAGGCGCTAATCAGCCCCAGCATTTT
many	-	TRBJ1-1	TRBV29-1	CTDFFWGTEAFF	TGCACCGATTTCTTTTGGGGGACTGAAGCTTTCTTT
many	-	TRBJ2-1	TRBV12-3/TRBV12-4	CASLRGGSYNEQFF	TGTGCCAGCCTCAGGGGGGGGTCCTACAATGAGCAGTTCTTC
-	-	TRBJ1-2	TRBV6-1	CASTLAGNYGYTF	TGTGCCAGCACCTTGGCGGGGAACTATGGCTACACCTTC
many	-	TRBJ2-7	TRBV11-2	CASSFGAAYEQYF	TGTGCCAGCAGCTTTGGGGCGGCCTACGAGCAGTACTTC
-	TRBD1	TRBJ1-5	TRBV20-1	CSARKLQGAVSNQPQHF	TGCAGTGCTAGGAAACTGCAGGGGGCTGTCAGCAATCAGCCCCAGCATTTT
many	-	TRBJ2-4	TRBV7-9	CASSPIGGIQYF	TGTGCCAGCAGCCCTATCGGCGGCATTCAGTACTTC
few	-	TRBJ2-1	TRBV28	CASSLVGRLTHNEQFF	TGTGCCAGCAGTTTAGTTGGGCGATTAACCCACAATGAGCAGTTCTTC
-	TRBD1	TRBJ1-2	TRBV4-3	CASSQRTGSGGYTF	TGCGCCAGCAGCCAACGGACAGGGAGCGGTGGCTACACCTTC
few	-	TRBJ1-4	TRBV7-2	CASSSQVVGEKLFF	TGTGCCAGCAGCTCACAGGTTGTAGGAGAAAAACTGTTTTTT
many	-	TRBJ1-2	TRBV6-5	CASSYSRTDGYTF	TGTGCCAGCAGTTACTCAAGGACGGATGGCTACACCTTC
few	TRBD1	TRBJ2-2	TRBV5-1	CASFSGGTSTGELFF	TGCGCCAGCTTTTCAGGGGGAACATCCACCGGGGAGCTGTTTTTT
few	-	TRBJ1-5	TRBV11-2	CASSSDRNQPQHF	TGTGCCAGCAGCTCTGACAGGAACCAGCCCCAGCATTTT
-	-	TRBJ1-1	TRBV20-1	CSAREGTGNGKEAFF	TGCAGTGCTAGAGAGGGAACAGGGAACGGTAAAGAAGCTTTCTTT
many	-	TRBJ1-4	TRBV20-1	CSAAGGGPGEKLFF	TGCAGTGCTGCTGGGGGTGGGCCAGGTGAAAAACTGTTTTTT
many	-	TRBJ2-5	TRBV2	CASSETPRETQYF	TGTGCCAGCAGTGAGACCCCCCGAGAGACCCAGTACTTC
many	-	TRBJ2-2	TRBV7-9	CASRDLTGELFF	TGTGCCAGCAGGGACTTAACCGGGGAGCTGTTTTTT
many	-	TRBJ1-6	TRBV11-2	CASSLTDSGSPLHF	TGTGCCAGCAGCTTAACGGATTCTGGTTCACCCCTCCACTTT
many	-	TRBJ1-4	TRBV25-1	CASSGWGGINEKLFF	TGTGCCAGCAGTGGATGGGGGGGGATTAATGAAAAACTGTTTTTT
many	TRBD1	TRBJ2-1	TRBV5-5	CASSPRTGLRYNEQFF	TGTGCCAGCAGCCCTAGGACAGGGCTAAGGTACAATGAGCAGTTCTTC
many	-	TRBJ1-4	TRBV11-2	CASSLGQLNEKLFF	TGTGCCAGCAGCTTAGGGCAGCTTAATGAAAAACTGTTTTTT
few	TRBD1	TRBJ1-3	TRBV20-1	CSAQDRAGNTIYF	TGCAGTGCACAGGACAGGGCTGGAAACACCATATATTTT
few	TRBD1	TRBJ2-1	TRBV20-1	CSADRGSSYNEQFF	TGCAGTGCAGACAGGGGGAGCTCCTACAATGAGCAGTTCTTC
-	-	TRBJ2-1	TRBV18	CASSPRGSSYNEQFF	TGTGCCAGCTCACCCCGGGGTAGCTCCTACAATGAGCAGTTCTTC
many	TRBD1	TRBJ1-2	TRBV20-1	CSARPTRDRRHYGYTF	TGCAGTGCTAGACCCACTAGGGACAGGAGGCACTATGGCTACACCTTC
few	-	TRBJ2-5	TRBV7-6	CASSLGWGDSQETQYF	TGTGCCAGCAGCTTAGGGTGGGGGGACAGCCAAGAGACCCAGTACTTC
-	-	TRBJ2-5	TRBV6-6	CASSYSTRPTETQYF	TGTGCCAGCAGTTACTCGACTCGGCCAACGGAGACCCAGTACTTC
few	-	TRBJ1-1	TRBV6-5	CASSYRSMNTEAFF	TGTGCCAGCAGTTACAGGAGCATGAACACTGAAGCTTTCTTT
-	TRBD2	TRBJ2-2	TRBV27	CASSPRERKRGPNTGELFF	TGTGCCAGCAGCCCCAGGGAGCGCAAGCGGGGCCCGAACACCGGGGAGCTGTTTTTT
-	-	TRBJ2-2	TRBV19	CASSIRPRTGELFF	TGTGCCAGTAGTATAAGGCCCCGCACCGGGGAGCTGTTTTTT
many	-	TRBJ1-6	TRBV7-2	CASSLGFKGLLSSYNSPLHF	TGTGCCAGCAGCTTAGGATTTAAGGGCTTGTTAAGCTCCTATAATTCACCCCTCCACTTT
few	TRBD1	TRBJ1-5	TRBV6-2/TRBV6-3	CASSPGRDRSNQPQHF	TGTGCCAGCAGCCCGGGCCGGGACAGAAGCAATCAGCCCCAGCATTTT
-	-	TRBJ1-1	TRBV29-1	CSVDPGGTEAFF	TGCAGCGTTGACCCTGGAGGGACTGAAGCTTTCTTT